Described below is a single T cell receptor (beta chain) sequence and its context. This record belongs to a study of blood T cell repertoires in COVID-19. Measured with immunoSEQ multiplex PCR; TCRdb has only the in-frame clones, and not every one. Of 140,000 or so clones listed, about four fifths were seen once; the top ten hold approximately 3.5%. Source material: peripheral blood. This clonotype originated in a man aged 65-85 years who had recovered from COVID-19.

The CDR3 sequence: CASSLRGLTNTEAFF. Written as DNA, the CDR3 is TGCGCCAGCAGCTTGAGGGGTCTGACGAACACTGAAGCTTTCTTT. The chain couples TRBV5-1 to TRBJ1-1, with D perhaps TRBD1 (5 bases). The CDR3 spans 15 residues. Germline CDR1 and CDR2: SGHRS and YFSETQ. V lost 1 base to trimming and J lost 1 base, with 11 bases between them.